These 31 T cell receptor beta chains originate from one sample sequenced in a study of molecular identifiers for immune sequencing clone quantification. Using its own MiXCR run on the PCR reads, TCRdb lists one record per CDR3 protein. Altogether some 580,000 distinct CDR3 sequences are present, roughly 23% being singletons, with the ten largest covering about 0.81%. Specimen: naive CD8+ T cells from blood, with Jurkat cell RNA spiked in. Subset in this sample: FACS-sorted CD8+CD4-CCR7+CD45RA+ naive T cells. Source of these receptors: a human donor in good health. Some libraries in this study had Jurkat cell RNA spiked in.

This clonotype was seen a handful of times. This chain uses TRBV19 with TRBJ1-5, with D perhaps matching TRBD1 (5 bases). The germline V gene has CDR1 LNHDA and CDR2 SQIVND (reference sequence). Trimming removed 5 bases at V and 0 bases at J, with 11 bases between. This CDR3 is built from 15 residues. The CDR3 sequence is CASSGAAISNQPQHF. The CDR3 DNA follows: TGTGCCAGTAGTGGGGCAGCTATTAGCAATCAGCCCCAGCATTTT.

In the case of this clonotype: This sequence may be a read error, since a much larger clone differs from it by one base. The chain joins TRBV27 to TRBJ2-5; 10 nucleotides align to TRBD1. After removal of 8 bases from V and 1 base from J, the junction contained 10 bases not matched to a gene. This CDR3 has 16 amino acids. Germline lookup yields CDR1 MNHEY and CDR2 SMNVEV (reference sequence). CDR3 amino acids: CASGTLTGGGQETQYF. The CDR3 region has the DNA TGTGCCAGCGGTACACTGACAGGGGGCGGCCAAGAGACCCAGTACTTC.

This clonotype was seen only a few times. The J gene is TRBJ1-1, the V gene TRBV12-3 or TRBV12-4; unclear D gene. The CDR3 totals 14 residues. The ends were cut back, 1 base at V and 0 bases at J, with 6 bases in the middle. The CDR3 here is CASSLVALNTEAFF. CDR3 coding DNA: TGTGCCAGCAGTTTAGTCGCCCTGAACACTGAAGCTTTCTTT.

V is TRBV7-9 and J is TRBJ2-5; D possibly corresponds to TRBD1 (5 bases). Trimming stripped 4 bases from V and 5 bases from J, with 17 bases between. Germline CDR1 is SEHNR and CDR2 is FQNEAQ (reference sequence). The CDR3 contains 15 residues. The CDR3 coding sequence is TGTGCCAGCAGCTATCCCCTGGGGCTCGGGGAGACCCAGTACTTC. As protein: CASSYPLGLGETQYF.

V usage is TRBV7-3 and J usage is TRBJ2-4; TRBD2 might be the D (6 bases). This CDR3 has 13 amino acids. Germline CDR1 reads SGHTA; CDR2 reads FQGTGA. The CDR3 loop is CAGVASDRNIQYF. The CDR3 DNA follows: TGTGCAGGGGTGGCTAGCGATCGAAACATTCAGTACTTC.

This chain connects TRBV19 to TRBJ1-6; D not resolved. Per germline, CDR1 LNHDA and CDR2 SQIVND (reference sequence). This CDR3 contains 14 residues. Deletions cut 5 bases from V and 6 bases from J, with 11 bases between. In DNA, the CDR3 is TGTGCCAGTAGTCCCCAGGCACGTAATTCACCCCTCCACTTT. Encoded protein: CASSPQARNSPLHF.

There are many counts of this clonotype. The rearrangement uses TRBV7-9 and TRBJ2-7; 8 nucleotides match TRBD1. CDR1 is SEHNR and CDR2 is FQNEAQ in the germline V gene (reference sequence). This CDR3 comprises 15 residues. The J segment lost 3 bases and the V segment lost 2 bases, leaving 6 bases of the junction unmatched. CDR3 residues: CASSLLTGGNYEQYF. In DNA form, the CDR3 reads TGTGCCAGCAGCTTACTCACAGGGGGTAACTACGAGCAGTACTTC.

This clonotype was recorded a few times. The CDR3 DNA is TGTGCCAGCAGTTCGGGAATAGCGGGAGTCTCCGAGCAGTACTTC. Translation: CASSSGIAGVSEQYF. The chain links TRBV28 to TRBJ2-7, with 9 nucleotides matching TRBD2. From germline, CDR1 is MDHEN and CDR2 SYDVKM. The trim removed 4 bases at V and 6 bases at J, leaving 10 bases unmatched. CDR3 size: 15 residues.

In its sample, this clonotype was seen many times. The CDR3 protein is CASTLLGLAATQYF. CDR3 in DNA: TGTGCCAGCACCCTACTTGGACTAGCCGCTACGCAGTATTTT. The rearrangement links TRBV12-3 or TRBV12-4 to TRBJ2-3, with 8 nucleotides matching TRBD2. The V segment lost 7 bases and the J segment 8 bases; nucleotides outside the gene matches: 11. There are 14 residues in the CDR3.

This clonotype has only a few counts. J is TRBJ2-1 and V is TRBV7-3; weak D call: TRBD2 (7 bases). The CDR3 is 15 residues long. V shed 2 bases and J shed 6 bases, with 14 bases lying between them. The germline V gene has CDR1 SGHTA and CDR2 FQGTGA. CDR3 region: CASSLFVGGGNEQFF. The CDR3 DNA sequence: TGTGCCAGCAGCTTATTTGTGGGAGGGGGCAATGAGCAGTTCTTC.

The chain employs TRBV10-3 and TRBJ2-7; 7 bases match TRBD1. Germline V gives CDR1 ENHRY, CDR2 SYGVKD. The CDR3 is 13 amino acids. J gave up 2 bases and V 5 bases, and 3 bases lay outside the gene matches. The CDR3 sequence: CAISTGDTYEQYF. In nucleotides, the CDR3 is TGTGCCATCAGTACAGGGGATACCTACGAGCAGTACTTC.

This clonotype has just a few counts. The V and J genes are TRBV3-1 and TRBJ2-6; D remains ambiguous. This CDR3 is 15 amino acids long. With 5 bases removed from V and 0 bases from J, the gap between germline ends came to 8 bases. Germline assignment: CDR1 LGHDT and CDR2 YNNKEL (reference sequence). CDR3 in DNA: TGTGCCAGCAGCGGGGTATACTCTGGGGCCAACGTCCTGACTTTC. Amino acid sequence: CASSGVYSGANVLTF.

This clonotype was observed a single time. Since a much larger clone is just one base distant, this may be a read error. The chain combines TRBV14 with TRBJ2-2; D unclear. V lost 3 bases to trimming and J lost 2 bases, with 13 bases between them. Germline V CDR1 and CDR2: SGHDN, FVKESK. This CDR3 region has 16 residues. The chain's CDR3 is CASSHGRTLNTGELFF. Here the CDR3 DNA reads TGTGCCAGCAGCCACGGCCGGACCCTAAACACCGGGGAGCTGTTTTTT.

This clonotype appeared a few times. V gene TRBV5-1 combines with J gene TRBJ1-1; D not certain. Germline V gene sequence: CDR1 SGHRS, CDR2 YFSETQ. Trimming stripped 1 base from V and 1 base from J, with 5 bases between. CDR3 length: 13 amino acids. The CDR3 here is CASSLIQNTEAFF. CDR3 bases: TGCGCCAGCAGCTTGATTCAGAACACTGAAGCTTTCTTT. The entire variable domain, with the rest obtained from reference TRBV5-1 and TRBJ1-1, is as follows: KAGVTQTPRYLIKTRGQQVTLSCSPISGHRSVSWYQQTPGQGLQFLFEYFSETQRNKGNFPGRFSGRQFSNSRSEMNVSTLELGDSALYLCASSLIQNTEAFFGQGTRLTVV.

Turning to this clonotype: A much larger clonotype is one base distant, so this may be a read error. This chain joins TRBV7-9 and TRBJ2-7; D uncertain. Germline-derived CDR1 and CDR2 are SEHNR and FQNEAQ (reference sequence). This CDR3 spans 13 amino acids. Trimming cost V 5 bases and J 3 bases, with 11 bases left between them. CDR3: CASSLEARYEQYF. The CDR3 nucleotides are TGTGCCAGCAGCCTAGAGGCGCGCTACGAGCAGTACTTC.

The sample holds many counts of this clonotype. The V call is TRBV4-3, the J call TRBJ1-4, with TRBD1 matching over 7 bases. V lost 4 bases, J lost 8 bases, and 10 bases stayed unmatched. The CDR3 totals 15 residues. The germline V gene encodes CDR1 LGHNA and CDR2 YSLEER. CDR3 sequence (DNA): TGCGCCAGCAGCCCCCGGACAGGAGAGTCCGAAAAACTGTTTTTT. Translating it yields CASSPRTGESEKLFF.

With regard to this clonotype: The junction departs from the called germline gene at one end, perhaps through a read error. The CDR3 sequence: CASSSISGTGVSDTRYF. DNA for the CDR3: TGTGCCAGCAGTTCCATCTCCGGGACAGGGGTTTCAGATACGCGGTATTTT. V and J are TRBV6-2 or TRBV6-3 and TRBJ2-3, with TRBD1 identical over 10 bases. The CDR3 loop spans 17 amino acids. Germline CDR1 reads MNHEY; CDR2 reads SVGEGT.

As to this clonotype: This may arise from a read error, as a much more abundant clone is one base away. This chain connects TRBV2 to TRBJ1-1; TRBD1 matches 7 bases. The V gene's germline CDR1 is SNHLY and CDR2 FYNNEI. Unmatched junction bases numbered 17, after V lost 11 bases and J lost 8 bases. This CDR3 is 14 amino acids long. CDR3 residues: CARAGLGQNYEAFF. CDR3 nucleotides: TGTGCCCGCGCTGGCCTGGGACAGAACTACGAAGCTTTCTTT.

This sequence joins TRBV6-2 or TRBV6-3 and TRBJ1-5; D is unresolved. The V end lost 8 bases, the J end lost 0 bases, and 14 bases lay between the germline ends. Germline CDR1 and CDR2: MNHEY and SVGEGT. This CDR3 contains 15 residues. This CDR3 is CASGREPYSNQPQHF. In DNA form, the CDR3 reads TGTGCCAGCGGCCGTGAGCCTTATAGCAATCAGCCCCAGCATTTT.

Remarks on this clonotype: This may arise from a read error, as a much more abundant clone is one base away. The genes are TRBV12-5 and TRBJ2-7; 9 bases are shared with TRBD2. Germline V gene sequence: CDR1 LGHNT, CDR2 FRNRAP. Trimming took 5 bases from V and 12 from J; bases not matched to a gene: 17. The CDR3 is made up of 15 amino acids. The CDR3 reads CASGPTTRTSESWYF. CDR3 in DNA: TGTGCTAGTGGTCCAACGACCCGGACTAGCGAGAGTTGGTACTTC.

This clonotype was seen at least ten times. V gene TRBV7-6 combines with J gene TRBJ2-3; TRBD2 is a possible D gene (6 bases). The CDR3 is made up of 14 amino acids. Per the germline V gene, CDR1 is SGHVS and CDR2 is FNYEAQ. Trimming shortened V by 5 bases and J by 7 bases, and 16 bases separated the two germline ends. CDR3 nucleotide sequence: TGTGCCAGCAGCCTACACGGGAGCGATAATACGCAGTATTTT. Amino acid sequence: CASSLHGSDNTQYF.

At least ten counts were recorded for this clonotype. This chain joins TRBV18 and TRBJ2-4; perhaps TRBD2 as D (5 bases). Germline CDR1 is KGHSH and CDR2 is LQKENI. The germline V and J ends were trimmed by 4 bases and 3 bases, with 13 bases remaining between them. This CDR3 has 15 residues. The CDR3 DNA reads as TGTGCCAGCTCACTTGGGCAAGGAGGCAAAAACATTCAGTACTTC. It encodes CASSLGQGGKNIQYF. Combining the CDR3 with reference TRBV18 and TRBJ2-4 gives the whole variable domain NAGVMQNPRHLVRRRGQEARLRCSPMKGHSHVYWYRQLPEEGLKFMVYLQKENIIDESGMPKERFSAEFPKEGPSILRIQQVVRGDSAAYFCASSLGQGGKNIQYFGAGTRLSVL.

This clonotype was detected ten times or more. The CDR3 loop reads CASSQGPGQNTEAFF. The CDR3 nucleotides read TGCGCCAGCAGCCAAGGCCCCGGACAAAACACTGAAGCTTTCTTT. The chain is built from TRBV4-1 and TRBJ1-1; the D gene is possibly TRBD1 (5 bases). This CDR3 contains 15 residues. The V gene's germline CDR1 is MGHRA and CDR2 YSYEKL. The V and J ends lost 1 base and 2 bases respectively, with 11 bases between them.

The V and J genes are TRBV19 and TRBJ2-7, with TRBD2 matching over 7 bases. The CDR3 has 15 amino acids. Trimming at V came to 3 bases and at J to 3 bases, leaving 8 bases not matched to a gene. Germline loops: CDR1 LNHDA, CDR2 SQIVND (reference sequence). The CDR3 region is CASSMVSGTVYEQYF. CDR3 coding DNA: TGTGCCAGTAGTATGGTGAGCGGGACCGTCTACGAGCAGTACTTC.

The chain is built from TRBV18 and TRBJ1-4; 8 bases match TRBD1. CDR3 length: 16 amino acids. The germline gives CDR1 KGHSH, CDR2 LQKENI. V lost 6 bases to trimming and J lost 3 bases; unmatched junction nucleotides: 9. The CDR3 loop is CASSPGGISANEKLFF. In DNA form, the CDR3 reads TGTGCCAGCTCCCCAGGGGGCATCTCCGCTAATGAAAAACTGTTTTTT.

Turning to this clonotype: One end of the junction varies from germline; a read error may be responsible. V usage is TRBV6-2 or TRBV6-3 and J usage is TRBJ1-1; D perhaps matches TRBD1 (6 bases). CDR3 size: 13 residues. Germline V CDR1 and CDR2: MNHEY, SVGEGT. The DNA for the CDR3 is TGTACCAGCAGTAGGGGGGCCGGCACTGAAGCTTTCTTT. It specifies CTSSRGAGTEAFF.

This clonotype was seen a few times. The genes are TRBV20-1 and TRBJ2-3, with D possibly matching TRBD2 (6 bases). Trimming took 6 bases from V and 6 from J, leaving 16 bases between them. From germline, CDR1 is DFQATT and CDR2 SNEGSKA (reference sequence). This CDR3 region has 13 residues. Here the CDR3 reads CSALAGYTDTQYF. The CDR3 coding sequence is TGCAGTGCACTCGCGGGATACACCGATACGCAGTATTTT.

This rearrangement joins TRBV12-3 or TRBV12-4 to TRBJ2-1, with unresolved D. V lost 4 bases, J lost 9 bases, and 13 bases lay in between. The length of the CDR3 is 13 residues. The CDR3 loop is CASSSPSWPEQFF. In nucleotides, the CDR3 is TGTGCCAGCAGTTCCCCCTCATGGCCTGAGCAGTTCTTC.

This clonotype was seen repeatedly, ten times or more. The rearrangement uses TRBV27 and TRBJ1-5, with no clear D. Per the germline V gene, CDR1 is MNHEY and CDR2 is SMNVEV (reference sequence). The CDR3 covers 13 residues. Trimming pared 3 bases from V and 6 bases from J, leaving 9 bases between. The chain's CDR3 is CASSFGKSQPQHF. The CDR3 DNA sequence: TGTGCCAGCAGTTTCGGTAAGAGTCAGCCCCAGCATTTT.

This clonotype has more than one count but fewer than ten. The gene calls are TRBV3-2 and TRBJ2-6. TRBV3-2 is flagged as a pseudogene. There are 16 residues in the CDR3. DNA of the CDR3: TGTGCCAGCAGCCAAGGTCCTCCCTCTGGGGCCAACGTCCTGACTTTC. It translates to CASSQGPPSGANVLTF.

This clonotype showed up just a few times. The chain uses TRBV4-3 and TRBJ2-1, with 9 bases identical to TRBD1. Germline values: CDR1 LGHNA, CDR2 YSLEER. Trimming removed 3 bases from V and 5 bases from J; junction bases left unmatched: 8. CDR3 length: 16 residues. The CDR3 reads CASSQGTGRLNNEQFF. Written as DNA, the CDR3 is TGCGCCAGCAGCCAGGGGACAGGGAGATTAAACAATGAGCAGTTCTTC.